These 26 T cell receptor beta chains were all obtained from the same sample, sequenced in a study of shared clonotypes between healthy human individuals. TCRdb's table, derived via immunoSEQ multiplex PCR, lists solely in-frame clones and lacks some. Among 1,500,000 or so clones listed, 98% were seen once. Sequenced sample: naive CD4+ T cells sorted from blood. Subset: CD45RA+ positively selected. These receptor sequences come from a man aged 25-45 years in good health.

This clone showed up just once. V is TRBV21-1 and J is TRBJ2-7. TRBV21-1 is given as a pseudogene. The CDR3 totals 13 residues. The CDR3 nucleotides read TGTGCCAGCAGCAAACAAGGATCCTACGAGCAGTACTTC. Protein: CASSKQGSYEQYF.

This CDR3 is CASSPISDYEQYF. Written as DNA, the CDR3 is TGTGCCAGCTCACCCATTAGCGACTACGAGCAGTACTTC. V is TRBV18 and J is TRBJ2-7; D may be TRBD2 (5 bases). V was shortened by 3 bases and J by 3 bases, with 9 bases between the two germline ends. Germline-derived CDR1 and CDR2 are KGHSH and LQKENI. The CDR3 extends over 13 amino acids.

The chain uses TRBV29-1 and TRBJ1-1; the match to TRBD1 covers 7 bases. Germline V lookup: CDR1 SQVTM, CDR2 ANQGSEA. The CDR3 consists of 11 residues. V dropped 2 bases and J dropped 8; count of bases not matched to a gene: 2. CDR3 in amino acids: CSVEQQGEAFF. The CDR3 DNA sequence: TGCAGCGTTGAACAACAGGGGGAAGCTTTCTTT.

V gene TRBV5-1 combines with J gene TRBJ2-1, with TRBD2 identical over 9 bases. Looked up from germline, CDR1 is SGHRS and CDR2 is YFSETQ. This CDR3 spans 15 amino acids. V was clipped by 1 base and J by 5 bases; unmatched bases: 4. The CDR3 DNA is TGCGCCAGCAGCTTGAGGACTAGCGCCAACAATGAGCAGTTCTTC. Translation: CASSLRTSANNEQFF.

In regard to this clone: Other DNA sequences in the sample encode the same CDR3. The rearrangement joins TRBV6-5 to TRBJ1-1; a weak D match, TRBD1 (6 bases). Germline V gene sequence: CDR1 MNHEY, CDR2 SVGAGI. This CDR3 is 14 amino acids long. The V end was cut by 2 bases, the J end by 3 bases, with 10 bases between. This CDR3 reads CASSYGRGDTEAFF. The DNA of the CDR3 is TGTGCCAGCAGTTACGGGAGGGGGGACACTGAAGCTTTCTTT.

This chain connects TRBV28 to TRBJ1-5; 9 bases are shared with TRBD1. Germline V gene sequence: CDR1 MDHEN, CDR2 SYDVKM. This CDR3 has 13 residues. The ends lost 8 bases at V and 4 bases at J; junction bases unmatched: 3. The CDR3 loop reads CASRTGANQPQHF. In nucleotides, the CDR3 is TGTGCCAGCCGGACAGGGGCAAATCAGCCCCAGCATTTT.

J is TRBJ2-3 and V is TRBV18; no reliable D call. This CDR3 has 14 residues. Germline V gene lookup returns CDR1 KGHSH and CDR2 LQKENI. V gave up 0 bases and J gave up 2 bases, with 6 bases separating them. CDR3 bases: TGTGCCAGCTCACCACCGGCCACCACAGATACGCAGTATTTT. It is translated as CASSPPATTDTQYF.

This chain joins TRBV5-1 and TRBJ1-2, with no clear D. Between the trimmed V and J ends, which lost 4 bases and 1 base, there was a span of 11 bases. CDR3 length equals 14 residues. CDR1 and CDR2 (germline): SGHRS, YFSETQ. The chain's CDR3 is CASSLNSINYGYTF. CDR3 DNA: TGCGCCAGCAGCCTCAACTCGATTAACTATGGCTACACCTTC.

This rearrangement joins TRBV5-1 to TRBJ2-2; possibly TRBD2 for D (6 bases). The CDR3 runs 12 residues. Germline assignment: CDR1 SGHRS and CDR2 YFSETQ. V was clipped by 3 bases and J by 9 bases, with 9 bases between them. DNA for the CDR3: TGCGCCAGCAGCTCGGGGGAAAGGGAGCTGTTTTTT. It is translated as CASSSGERELFF.

The J gene is TRBJ2-3, the V gene TRBV5-5, with TRBD1 identical over 9 bases. Trimming at V came to 1 base and at J to 4 bases, leaving 4 bases not matched to a gene. The CDR3 is 15 amino acids. Germline V CDR1 and CDR2: SGHKS, YYEKEE (reference sequence). CDR3: CASSLWGQGADTQYF. Here the CDR3 DNA reads TGTGCCAGCAGCTTGTGGGGACAGGGCGCAGATACGCAGTATTTT. Full variable domain (outside the CDR3, taken from reference TRBV5-5 and TRBJ2-3): DAGVTQSPTHLIKTRGQQVTLRCSPISGHKSVSWYQQVLGQGPQFIFQYYEKEERGRGNFPDRFSARQFPNYSSELNVNALLLGDSALYLCASSLWGQGADTQYFGPGTRLTVL.

This chain joins TRBV18 and TRBJ2-2; 10 bases line up with TRBD1. Germline loops: CDR1 KGHSH, CDR2 LQKENI. The J segment lost 1 base and the V segment lost 5 bases, leaving 10 bases of the junction unmatched. The CDR3 has 18 residues. The CDR3 loop reads CASSKDGTGVMNTGELFF. The CDR3 region has the DNA TGTGCCAGCTCAAAAGACGGGACAGGGGTTATGAACACCGGGGAGCTGTTTTTT.

The rearrangement links TRBV5-4 to TRBJ2-1; unclear D gene. The ends were cut back, 4 bases at V and 7 bases at J, with 9 bases in the middle. The germline V gene has CDR1 SGHNT and CDR2 YYREEE (reference sequence). This CDR3 is built from 12 residues. The CDR3 protein is CASSTKRNEQFF. The CDR3 coding sequence is TGTGCCAGCAGCACCAAGAGGAATGAGCAGTTCTTC.

The CDR3 DNA is TGTGCCAGCAGCCCCCCCCCTGAGACAGGGGAGCAGTACTTC. Its protein product is CASSPPPETGEQYF. The chain uses TRBV7-3 and TRBJ2-7; 7 bases map to TRBD1. Germline V gives CDR1 SGHTA, CDR2 FQGTGA. V shed 5 bases, J shed 7 bases, and the junction held 11 bases outside the gene matches. The CDR3 consists of 14 residues.

This sequence joins TRBV28 and TRBJ1-1, with a possible D match to TRBD1 (5 bases). The V gene lost 7 bases and the J gene lost 3 bases, with 15 bases spanning the gap. Germline V gene lookup returns CDR1 MDHEN and CDR2 SYDVKM. The CDR3 extends over 14 amino acids. CDR3 in DNA: TGTGCCAGCAACTCGGGGAGGGGACACACTGAAGCTTTCTTT. Translated, it gives CASNSGRGHTEAFF.

The chain combines TRBV5-4 with TRBJ1-5; D gene unclear. CDR3 length equals 14 residues. V was pared by 1 base and J by 3 bases, with 8 bases between. Germline assignment: CDR1 SGHNT and CDR2 YYREEE (reference sequence). CDR3 nucleotides: TGTGCCAGCAGCTTGTTTGGGAACAATCAGCCCCAGCATTTT. Protein sequence: CASSLFGNNQPQHF.

The CDR3: CSVATGILTDTQYF. CDR3 DNA sequence: TGCAGCGTTGCGACAGGGATTCTCACAGATACGCAGTATTTT. This chain connects TRBV29-1 to TRBJ2-3, with TRBD1 matching over 7 bases. The length of the CDR3 is 14 residues. J gave up 2 bases and V 4 bases, and 6 bases lay outside the gene matches. Germline CDR1 reads SQVTM; CDR2 reads ANQGSEA.

The chain employs TRBV20-1 and TRBJ1-3; possibly TRBD1 for D (5 bases). CDR3 size: 11 residues. Germline assignment: CDR1 DFQATT and CDR2 SNEGSKA (reference sequence). V lost 5 bases and J 7 bases, leaving 9 bases between the germline ends. Here the CDR3 DNA reads TGCAGTGCTGGGGCCGTGAACACCATATATTTT. Translated: CSAGAVNTIYF.

The rearrangement links TRBV28 to TRBJ2-7; the match to TRBD2 covers 8 bases. The CDR3 consists of 11 residues. Germline CDR1 and CDR2: MDHEN and SYDVKM. The junction had 3 bases not matched to a gene; V was cut back by 8 bases and J by 6 bases. CDR3 protein: CASLAGFEQYF. The CDR3, as DNA: TGTGCCAGCTTAGCGGGATTCGAGCAGTACTTC.

The V and J genes are TRBV7-9 and TRBJ2-7; D unresolved. V gave up 5 bases and J gave up 2 bases, with 16 bases separating them. This CDR3 has 15 residues. The germline V gene has CDR1 SEHNR and CDR2 FQNEAQ (reference sequence). For the CDR3, the DNA is TGTGCCAGCAGCGGTGGTAGGCGAATTACCTACGAGCAGTACTTC. Amino acid sequence: CASSGGRRITYEQYF.

V and J are TRBV10-3 and TRBJ2-7; 9 bases are a match to TRBD2. J was trimmed by 0 bases and V by 6 bases; bases with no gene match: 6. The CDR3 is 15 residues long. Germline V lookup: CDR1 ENHRY, CDR2 SYGVKD. The CDR3 reads CAIREGLAPSYEQYF. CDR3 coding DNA: TGTGCCATCAGAGAAGGACTAGCGCCCTCCTACGAGCAGTACTTC.

This chain joins TRBV18 and TRBJ1-4; D possibly corresponds to TRBD1 (6 bases). V shed 4 bases and J shed 0 bases, with 12 bases lying between them. The CDR3 has 16 residues. From germline, CDR1 is KGHSH and CDR2 LQKENI. The CDR3 DNA reads TGTGCCAGCTCACAGCGACAGGCTTCAACTAATGAAAAACTGTTTTTT. Translating it yields CASSQRQASTNEKLFF.

As for this clone: Different DNA sequences within this sample yield the same CDR3. The V and J genes are TRBV18 and TRBJ2-6; D remains unclear. Looked up from germline, CDR1 is KGHSH and CDR2 is LQKENI. CDR3 size: 14 residues. Trimming took 0 bases from V and 4 from J, leaving 4 bases between them. The CDR3 loop is CASSPPSGANVLTF. The CDR3 region has the DNA TGTGCCAGCTCACCACCATCCGGGGCCAACGTCCTGACTTTC.

The V gene is TRBV19, the J gene TRBJ2-7; 13 bases line up with TRBD2. Trimming took 5 bases from V and 7 from J; bases not matched to a gene: 8. The CDR3 totals 15 residues. The germline V gene has CDR1 LNHDA and CDR2 SQIVND (reference sequence). This CDR3 is CASSPPGLAGNEQYF. As DNA, the CDR3 is TGTGCCAGTAGTCCACCGGGACTAGCGGGAAATGAGCAGTACTTC.

The V and J genes are TRBV7-2 and TRBJ1-2; 7 nucleotides align to TRBD1. The germline gives CDR1 SGHTA, CDR2 FQGNSA. The CDR3 totals 15 residues. The junction had 12 bases not matched to a gene; V was cut back by 4 bases and J by 7 bases. The CDR3 sequence is CASSYTSDRRGGYTF. DNA for the CDR3: TGTGCCAGCAGCTACACCTCGGACAGGCGGGGTGGCTACACCTTC.

The chain employs TRBV20-1 and TRBJ2-5, with no clear D. With the DNA end fitting TRBJ2-7 better, the J assignment may be wrong. Germline values: CDR1 DFQATT, CDR2 SNEGSKA (reference sequence). CDR3 size: 11 residues. The CDR3 DNA follows: TGCAGTGCTGCTCCAAGCTACGAGCAGTACTTC. It yields the protein CSAAPSYEQYF.

The rearrangement uses TRBV5-1 and TRBJ2-4; 7 bases fit TRBD1. V shed 4 bases, J shed 1 base, and the junction held 2 bases outside the gene matches. Looked up from germline, CDR1 is SGHRS and CDR2 is YFSETQ. The CDR3 runs 14 residues. The CDR3 loop reads CASSTGQAKNIQYF. The CDR3 nucleotides read TGCGCCAGCAGCACGGGACAGGCCAAAAACATTCAGTACTTC.